The 25 T cell receptor beta chains given below trace back to one sample, sequenced in a study of spatial heterogeneity in lung cancer (dated by TCRdb to between 2018 and 2021). In light of the paper, this sample's time point label describes: sample taken at primary tumor resection. No antigen has been assigned to these receptors. Receptor libraries were prepared by 5' RACE. The sample was run on a NextSeq 500. TCRdb redid the processing of the public reads, applying fastp at Q25 and MiXCR, and retained in-frame beta chains. Under each unique CDR3 protein, matching rows form one entry showing the most common genes and DNA. The sample profile shows approximately 1,200 distinct CDR3 sequences; less than 20% of them were found once. In total, the top ten clones hold 20% of the sample. Overall study results and their limits: The tumor nonsynonymous mutation count correlated with the number of expanded intratumoral alpha and beta TCRs.

Sequences were derived from lung tumor tissue, sampled at surgery. The receptors come from a male donor with early-stage non-small cell lung cancer.

The chain links TRBV7-9 to TRBJ1-6; no firm D call. From germline, CDR1 is SEHNR and CDR2 FQNEAQ (reference sequence). The CDR3 sequence is 14 residues long. The CDR3 protein is CAVEGESGRSPLHF. Written as DNA, the CDR3 is TGTGCGGTGGAGGGCGAGTCTGGAAGATCACCCCTCCACTTT. The full variable domain, its missing parts supplied by reference TRBV7-9 and TRBJ1-6, is DTGVSQNPRHKITKRGQNVTFRCDPISEHNRLYWYRQTLGQGPEFLTYFQNEAQLEKSRLLSDRFSAERPKGSFSTLEIQRTEQGDSAMYLCAVEGESGRSPLHFGNGTRLTVT.

This clonotype qualifies as large. This chain uses TRBV3-1 with TRBJ2-4, with 8 bases matching TRBD2. Germline trimming cut 1 base from V and 4 bases from J; bases unmatched to any gene: 6. Germline loops: CDR1 LGHDT, CDR2 YNNKEL (reference sequence). The CDR3 sequence is 16 residues long. CDR3 loop: CASSQAPGLEKNIQYF. DNA of the CDR3: TGTGCCAGCAGCCAAGCCCCGGGACTAGAAAAAAACATTCAGTACTTC.

A few counts support this clonotype. The chain couples TRBV9 to TRBJ2-3, with 7 bases identical to TRBD2. V trimming: 0 bases; J trimming: 5 bases; junction bases outside the gene matches: 9. This CDR3 is 16 amino acids long. Per the germline V gene, CDR1 is SGDLS and CDR2 is YYNGEE. CDR3 in DNA: TGTGCCAGCAGCGTAGTGTCTAGCGGTCCAGGAGATACGCAGTATTTT. Its translation is CASSVVSSGPGDTQYF.

This clonotype qualifies as large. The chain couples TRBV7-2 to TRBJ1-2, with no clear D. In germline, CDR1 is SGHTA, CDR2 FQGNSA. Deletions cut 5 bases from V and 4 bases from J, with 20 bases between. The length of the CDR3 is 16 residues. CDR3 protein: CASSPFVGRLGYGYTF. DNA for the CDR3: TGTGCCAGCAGCCCATTTGTCGGCCGTTTAGGCTATGGCTACACCTTC.

This clonotype is judged large. This rearrangement joins TRBV2 to TRBJ2-3, with D possibly matching TRBD2 (7 bases). The V gene's germline CDR1 is SNHLY and CDR2 FYNNEI. V dropped 2 bases and J dropped 6 bases, with 12 bases sitting between them. The length of the CDR3 is 14 residues. DNA of the CDR3: TGTGCCAGCAGTGAATCCGGGGGGCTGGATACGCAGTATTTT. Translation gives CASSESGGLDTQYF.

By proportion, this clonotype is medium-sized. This chain joins TRBV9 and TRBJ1-1, with D possibly matching TRBD1 (6 bases). CDR1 SGDLS and CDR2 YYNGEE come from the germline V gene. V lost 6 bases, J lost 1 base, and 19 bases lay in between. The CDR3 sequence is 16 residues long. CDR3 coding DNA: TGTGCCAGCAACCTCTTGGGGGCAGTGGGGAACACTGAAGCTTTCTTT. This sequence encodes CASNLLGAVGNTEAFF.

This clonotype ranks as large. The rearrangement joins TRBV2 to TRBJ2-2; 10 bases align to TRBD2. CDR3 size: 16 residues. Trimming removed 2 bases from V and 4 bases from J; junction bases left unmatched: 4. Germline CDR1 reads SNHLY; CDR2 reads FYNNEI. The CDR3 coding sequence is TGTGCCAGCAGTGAACTAGCGGGAGCTGGCACCGGGGAGCTGTTTTTT. Protein: CASSELAGAGTGELFF.

This clonotype is classed as large. This chain uses TRBV18 with TRBJ2-3; 7 bases fit TRBD1. Per germline, CDR1 KGHSH and CDR2 LQKENI. With V trimmed by 3 bases and J by 3 bases, 3 bases remained unmatched. CDR3 length: 14 residues. CDR3 DNA sequence: TGTGCCAGCTCACCCGGACAGGCGACAGATACGCAGTATTTT. Translated, it gives CASSPGQATDTQYF.

The J gene is TRBJ2-1, the V gene TRBV5-1; D perhaps matches TRBD2 (6 bases). The CDR3 has 13 amino acids. Germline CDR1 reads SGHRS; CDR2 reads YFSETQ. V lost 4 bases and J 10 bases, leaving 15 bases between the germline ends. The DNA of the CDR3 is TGCGCCAGCAGCGCGGGACTCCCCCAGGAGCAGTTCTTC. It yields the protein CASSAGLPQEQFF.

Sample share makes this clonotype medium-sized. The rearrangement uses TRBV3-1 and TRBJ1-1, with unresolved D. Trimming shortened V by 0 bases and J by 2 bases, and 10 bases separated the two germline ends. Germline V gene data show CDR1 as LGHDT and CDR2 as YNNKEL (reference sequence). CDR3 length: 15 residues. In nucleotides, the CDR3 is TGTGCCAGCAGCCAAGAGAGCCGTTTTAACACTGAAGCTTTCTTT. It translates to CASSQESRFNTEAFF.

This clonotype is large in the sample. This chain links TRBV7-2 with TRBJ2-5; no clear D. Germline V CDR1 and CDR2: SGHTA, FQGNSA. This CDR3 has 11 residues. The V end was cut by 5 bases, the J end by 7 bases, with 8 bases between. CDR3 coding DNA: TGTGCCAGCAGCCTACCGGGGACCCAGTACTTC. The encoded protein is CASSLPGTQYF. The variable domain in full, completed from reference TRBV7-2 and TRBJ2-5, reads GAGVSQSPSNKVTEKGKDVELRCDPISGHTALYWYRQSLGQGLEFLIYFQGNSAPDKSGLPSDRFSAERTGGSVSTLTIQRTQQEDSAVYLCASSLPGTQYFGPGTRLLVL.

The gene calls are TRBV4-1 and TRBJ1-1; 7 bases fit TRBD1. With 1 base clipped from V and 0 bases from J, the junction kept 2 bases outside the gene matches. This CDR3 spans 15 amino acids. Germline CDR1 and CDR2: MGHRA and YSYEKL. CDR3 amino acids: CASSQATGVNTEAFF. CDR3 DNA sequence: TGCGCCAGCAGCCAAGCCACAGGGGTGAACACTGAAGCTTTCTTT.

By frequency in the sample, this clonotype is large. V is TRBV7-2 and J is TRBJ1-1; D gene ambiguous. CDR3 size: 11 residues. Trimming removed 1 base from V and 11 bases from J, with 8 bases in between. Germline values: CDR1 SGHTA, CDR2 FQGNSA. CDR3 bases: TGTGCCAGCAGCTTAGGGTTGGCGGCTTTCTTT. This encodes CASSLGLAAFF. The full variable domain, in which reference TRBV7-2 and TRBJ1-1 provide the parts outside the CDR3, is GAGVSQSPSNKVTEKGKDVELRCDPISGHTALYWYRQSLGQGLEFLIYFQGNSAPDKSGLPSDRFSAERTGGSVSTLTIQRTQQEDSAVYLCASSLGLAAFFGQGTRLTVV.

In this sample, this clonotype is hyperexpanded. The chain is built from TRBV29-1 and TRBJ2-2, with 9 bases lining up with TRBD2. CDR3 length: 16 amino acids. The V and J ends lost 6 bases and 5 bases, in that order; junction bases with no gene match: 13. Germline V gives CDR1 SQVTM, CDR2 ANQGSEA. The CDR3 is CSVLSGSRTGTGELFF. As DNA, the CDR3 is TGCAGCGTCCTTAGCGGGAGCCGAACGGGGACCGGGGAGCTGTTTTTT.

This clonotype was detected a few times. V and J are TRBV7-9 and TRBJ1-4; 10 bases fit TRBD1. Losses at the gene ends were 5 bases for V and 8 bases for J; bases not matched to a gene: 14. The CDR3 spans 17 residues. CDR1 SEHNR and CDR2 FQNEAQ come from the germline V gene (reference sequence). This chain's CDR3 is CASSQLTGGLGMEKLFF. The CDR3, as DNA: TGTGCCAGCAGCCAGTTGACAGGGGGCTTAGGCATGGAAAAACTGTTTTTT.

This clonotype ranks as medium-sized. The gene calls are TRBV6-1 and TRBJ2-7; no reliable D call. This CDR3 has 12 residues. Trimming removed 3 bases from V and 4 bases from J, with 7 bases in between. Germline-derived CDR1 and CDR2 are MNHNS and SASEGT. DNA of the CDR3: TGTGCCAGCAGTGATACAGTATACGAGCAGTACTTC. It translates to CASSDTVYEQYF.

In this sample, this clonotype turned up a few times. The chain is built from TRBV19 and TRBJ2-1, with D possibly matching TRBD2 (5 bases). Germline V lookup: CDR1 LNHDA, CDR2 SQIVND (reference sequence). There are 16 residues in the CDR3. V dropped 5 bases and J dropped 0 bases, with 14 bases sitting between them. The CDR3 loop is CASSPDYYYSYNEQFF. The CDR3 DNA reads as TGTGCCAGTAGTCCTGACTATTATTACTCCTACAATGAGCAGTTCTTC.

This clonotype occurred a few times. This sequence joins TRBV20-1 and TRBJ2-5; 8 bases fit TRBD2. The CDR3 loop spans 14 amino acids. V shed 2 bases, J shed 4 bases, and the junction held 6 bases outside the gene matches. Germline V gives CDR1 DFQATT, CDR2 SNEGSKA (reference sequence). The CDR3 sequence is CSARPAGVVETQYF. The CDR3 nucleotides are TGCAGTGCTAGACCAGCGGGAGTCGTAGAGACCCAGTACTTC.

The chain combines TRBV19 with TRBJ2-7; D not certain. Per germline, CDR1 LNHDA and CDR2 SQIVND (reference sequence). V was pared by 5 bases and J by 4 bases, with 15 bases between. The CDR3 runs to 14 residues. CDR3 coding DNA: TGTGCCAGTAGTCCCACCTCCGGGCCGTACGAGCAGTACTTC. Its protein is CASSPTSGPYEQYF.

By sample fraction, this clonotype is medium-sized. The rearrangement joins TRBV2 to TRBJ2-3; 7 bases line up with TRBD1. CDR1 SNHLY and CDR2 FYNNEI come from the germline V gene. V was clipped by 7 bases and J by 4 bases; unmatched bases: 11. The CDR3 extends over 15 amino acids. CDR3 in amino acids: CASTPGTVAPDTQYF. CDR3 nucleotides: TGTGCCAGCACCCCCGGGACAGTAGCACCAGATACGCAGTATTTT.

The rearrangement links TRBV20-1 to TRBJ2-1, with 7 nucleotides matching TRBD2. The germline gives CDR1 DFQATT, CDR2 SNEGSKA (reference sequence). V shed 6 bases and J 2 bases; nucleotides not matched to a gene: 7. CDR3 length: 14 amino acids. CDR3 coding DNA: TGCAGTGCCCCTCCTAGCGGTACCTACAATGAGCAGTTCTTC. As protein: CSAPPSGTYNEQFF.

By its share, this clonotype is medium-sized (0.01 to 0.1%). This chain joins TRBV23-1 and TRBJ2-7, with D maybe TRBD2 (5 bases). TRBV23-1 is assigned to the ORF class and has an uncertain function. The V end lost 6 bases, the J end lost 0 bases, and 15 bases lay between the germline ends. The CDR3 runs 15 residues. The CDR3 protein is CASRTIRGDSYEQYF. The CDR3 DNA reads TGCGCCAGCAGAACAATTCGGGGAGACTCCTACGAGCAGTACTTC.

This clonotype was detected a few times. V usage is TRBV29-1 and J usage is TRBJ1-2, with D possibly TRBD1 on 6 matching bases. CDR3 length equals 13 residues. Germline loops: CDR1 SQVTM, CDR2 ANQGSEA. Between the trimmed V and J ends, which lost 3 bases and 6 bases, there was a span of 14 bases. CDR3 sequence reads: CSVDRTEIHGYTF. The CDR3 DNA reads as TGCAGCGTTGATAGGACAGAGATCCATGGCTACACCTTC. The whole variable domain, remainder taken from reference TRBV29-1 and TRBJ1-2, is SAVISQKPSRDICQRGTSLTIQCQVDSQVTMMFWYRQQPGQSLTLIATANQGSEATYESGFVIDKFPISRPNLTFSTLTVSNMSPEDSSIYLCSVDRTEIHGYTFGSGTRLTVV.

This chain uses TRBV5-1 with TRBJ2-3; 7 bases align to TRBD1. Germline V gene data show CDR1 as SGHRS and CDR2 as YFSETQ. Losses at the gene ends were 5 bases for V and 2 bases for J; bases not matched to a gene: 5. This CDR3 contains 14 residues. As DNA, the CDR3 is TGCGCCAGCAGTTTACAGGGGCCCACAGATACGCAGTATTTT. Translation: CASSLQGPTDTQYF.

In this sample, this clonotype turned up many times. This rearrangement joins TRBV11-3 to TRBJ1-5, with D perhaps matching TRBD1 (5 bases). CDR3 length equals 13 residues. V lost 10 bases, J lost 3 bases, and 13 bases lay in between. Germline loops: CDR1 SGHNT, CDR2 YENEEA. In nucleotides, the CDR3 is TGTGCCATTAGGGGATACTACAATCAGCCCCAGCATTTT. It yields the protein CAIRGYYNQPQHF. Full variable domain (missing parts from reference TRBV11-3 and TRBJ1-5): EAGVVQSPRYKIIEKKQPVAFWCNPISGHNTLYWYLQNLGQGPELLIRYENEEAVDDSQLPKDRFSAERLKGVDSTLKIQPAELGDSAVYLCAIRGYYNQPQHFGDGTRLSIL.